This T cell receptor beta chain comes out of a study of T cell repertoires in aging, cancer and after chemotherapy. About the study: Healthy donor repertoires were recorded over several months to years and showed clear clonal overlap. General study points: Age-matched healthy donors had significantly more diverse, less clonal blood TCR repertoires than untreated cancer patients. In cancer patients, declining TCR diversity with age involved lost richness and lost evenness. Median generation probability rose over the chemotherapy interval in each cancer cohort, suggesting rebound thymic output.

Peripheral blood genomic DNA, not sorted cells or RNA, was the template. This CDR3 spans 14 amino acids. From germline, CDR1 is SQVTM and CDR2 ANQGSEA. V lost 3 bases and J 5 bases, leaving 14 bases between the germline ends. A mixed TRB-A/B primer pool amplified rearranged TRB by multiplex touch-down PCR. From the multiplex PCR reads, TCRdb called clonotypes with MiXCR, one entry per CDR3 protein. The data contain about 300 distinct CDR3 sequences, about a third of them singletons. Of note for this clonotype: What it recognizes is unknown.

The V and J genes are TRBV29-1 and TRBJ2-1; D remains unclear. Sequencing was carried out using blood. This clonotype was obtained from a human donor in good health. The CDR3 DNA follows: TGCAGCGTTGATCTAGGGAAGGGTAACAATGAGCAGTTCTTC. Its protein product is CSVDLGKGNNEQFF.